There are a few counts of the clone carrying this T cell receptor beta chain. The data stem from a study of blood T cell repertoires in COVID-19. About the study: Spain, Italy and the United States supplied samples that represented acute and convalescent COVID-19. Sample material is recorded as cDNA or gDNA derived from T cells, B-cell-depleted T cells, or PBMCs.

Authors' data handling: Reference gene primer amplification in the assay estimated nucleated cell counts. Assay: immunoSEQ multiplex PCR; the TCRdb copy retains only in-frame clones and omits some. V, J and clone size reflect that table, while D and trimming were determined from the DNA. The sample includes around 400,000 clones, about 89% of them seen just once. The CDR3 totals 16 residues. V gave up 6 bases and J gave up 4 bases; unmatched junction bases: 13. From germline, CDR1 is SNHLY and CDR2 FYNNEI. Material for sequencing was peripheral blood. The receptor comes from a man aged 35 to 55 with acute or convalescent COVID-19. The chain is built from TRBV2 and TRBJ1-1; TRBD1 aligns across 8 bases. As DNA, the CDR3 is TGTGCCAGCAGGCCCGGGACAGGCCTGGGGGGCACTGAAGCTTTCTTT. Translation: CASRPGTGLGGTEAFF.